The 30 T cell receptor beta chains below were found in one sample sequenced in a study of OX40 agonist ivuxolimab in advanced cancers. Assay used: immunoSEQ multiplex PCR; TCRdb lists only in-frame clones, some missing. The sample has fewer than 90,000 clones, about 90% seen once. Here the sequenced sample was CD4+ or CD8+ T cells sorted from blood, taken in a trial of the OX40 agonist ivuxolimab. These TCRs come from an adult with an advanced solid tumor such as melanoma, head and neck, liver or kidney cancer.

In DNA, the CDR3 is TGCGCCAGCAGCTCCGGGGGACTAGCGGGAGGGACGTCCTACGAGCAGTACTTC. Its protein product is CASSSGGLAGGTSYEQYF. The chain uses TRBV5-1 and TRBJ2-7; 16 bases map to TRBD2. Germline V gene lookup returns CDR1 SGHRS and CDR2 YFSETQ. CDR3 length: 18 amino acids. J was trimmed by 1 base and V by 3 bases; bases with no gene match: 7.

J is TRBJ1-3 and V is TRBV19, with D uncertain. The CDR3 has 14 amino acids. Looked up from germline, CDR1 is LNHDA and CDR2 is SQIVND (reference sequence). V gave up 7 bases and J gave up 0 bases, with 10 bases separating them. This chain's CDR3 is CASTWADSGNTIYF. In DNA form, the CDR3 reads TGTGCCAGTACATGGGCGGACTCTGGAAACACCATATATTTT.

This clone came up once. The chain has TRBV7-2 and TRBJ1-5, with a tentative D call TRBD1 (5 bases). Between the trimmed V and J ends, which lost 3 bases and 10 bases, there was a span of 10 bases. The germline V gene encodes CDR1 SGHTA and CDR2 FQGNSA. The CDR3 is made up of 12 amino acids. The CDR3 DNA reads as TGTGCCAGCAGCTTTTTCGACAGTCCCCAGCATTTT. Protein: CASSFFDSPQHF.

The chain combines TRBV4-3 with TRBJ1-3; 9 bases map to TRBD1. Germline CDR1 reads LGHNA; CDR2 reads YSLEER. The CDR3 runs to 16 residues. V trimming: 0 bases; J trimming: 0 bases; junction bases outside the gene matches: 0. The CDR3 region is CASSQETGGSGNTIYF. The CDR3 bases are TGCGCCAGCAGCCAAGAGACAGGGGGCTCTGGAAACACCATATATTTT.

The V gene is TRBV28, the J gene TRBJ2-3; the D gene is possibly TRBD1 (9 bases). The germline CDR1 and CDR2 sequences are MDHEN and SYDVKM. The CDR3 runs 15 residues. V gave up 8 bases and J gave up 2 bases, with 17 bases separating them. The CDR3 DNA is TGTGCCAGCGGCGGGGGGACAGGGAACACAGATACGCAGTATTTT. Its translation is CASGGGTGNTDTQYF. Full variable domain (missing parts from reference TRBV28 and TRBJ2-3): DVKVTQSSRYLVKRTGEKVFLECVQDMDHENMFWYRQDPGLGLRLIYFSYDVKMKEKGDIPEGYSVSREKKERFSLILESASTNQTSMYLCASGGGTGNTDTQYFGPGTRLTVL.

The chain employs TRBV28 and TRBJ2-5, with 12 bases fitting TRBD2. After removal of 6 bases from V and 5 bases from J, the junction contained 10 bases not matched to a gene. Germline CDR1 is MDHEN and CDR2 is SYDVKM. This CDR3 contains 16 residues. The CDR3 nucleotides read TGTGCCAGCAGGGCCCCGACTAGCGGGAGTTTTGAGACCCAGTACTTC. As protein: CASRAPTSGSFETQYF.

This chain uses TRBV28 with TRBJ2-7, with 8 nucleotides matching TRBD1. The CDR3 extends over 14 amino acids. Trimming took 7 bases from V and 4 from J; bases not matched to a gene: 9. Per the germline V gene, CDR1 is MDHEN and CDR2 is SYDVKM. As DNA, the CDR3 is TGTGCCAGCACGCCGTCAGGGGGCGGGTACGAGCAGTACTTC. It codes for CASTPSGGGYEQYF.

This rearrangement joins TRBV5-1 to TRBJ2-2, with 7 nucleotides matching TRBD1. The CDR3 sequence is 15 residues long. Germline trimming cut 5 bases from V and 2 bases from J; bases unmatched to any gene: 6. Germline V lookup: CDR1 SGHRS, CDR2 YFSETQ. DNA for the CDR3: TGCGCCAGCAGTTCCGGGACAGCAAACACCGGGGAGCTGTTTTTT. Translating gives CASSSGTANTGELFF.

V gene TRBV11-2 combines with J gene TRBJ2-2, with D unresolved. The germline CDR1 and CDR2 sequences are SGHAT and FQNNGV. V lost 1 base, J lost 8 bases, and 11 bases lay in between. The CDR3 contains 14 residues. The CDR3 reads CASSLASPNGELFF. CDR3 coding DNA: TGTGCCAGCAGCTTAGCCTCCCCAAATGGGGAGCTGTTTTTT.

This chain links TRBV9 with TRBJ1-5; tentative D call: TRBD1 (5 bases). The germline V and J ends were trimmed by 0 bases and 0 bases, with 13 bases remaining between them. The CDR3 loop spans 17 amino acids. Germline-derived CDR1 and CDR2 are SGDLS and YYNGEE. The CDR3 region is CASSVVQGPYSNQPQHF. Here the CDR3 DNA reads TGTGCCAGCAGCGTAGTGCAGGGCCCCTATAGCAATCAGCCCCAGCATTTT.

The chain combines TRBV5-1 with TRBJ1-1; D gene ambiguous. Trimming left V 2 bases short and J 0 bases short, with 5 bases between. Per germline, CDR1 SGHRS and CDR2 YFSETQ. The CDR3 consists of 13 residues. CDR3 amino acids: CASSFGMNTEAFF. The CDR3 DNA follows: TGCGCCAGCAGCTTTGGGATGAACACTGAAGCTTTCTTT.

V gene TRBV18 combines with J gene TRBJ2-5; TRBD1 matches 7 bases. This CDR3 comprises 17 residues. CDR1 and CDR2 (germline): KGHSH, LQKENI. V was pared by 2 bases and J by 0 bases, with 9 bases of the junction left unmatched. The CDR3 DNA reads TGTGCCAGCTCACCATACACAGGGGAGAGGGACCAAGAGACCCAGTACTTC. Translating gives CASSPYTGERDQETQYF.

The CDR3 loop reads CASSSTGTGLIRNTF. The CDR3 nucleotides are TGTGCCAGCAGTTCAACCGGGACAGGCCTGATCAGGAACACCTTC. J is TRBJ1-2 and V is TRBV28; 8 nucleotides match TRBD1. CDR3 length: 15 residues. V lost 4 bases and J lost 12; bases outside the gene matches: 16. Germline CDR1 is MDHEN and CDR2 is SYDVKM.

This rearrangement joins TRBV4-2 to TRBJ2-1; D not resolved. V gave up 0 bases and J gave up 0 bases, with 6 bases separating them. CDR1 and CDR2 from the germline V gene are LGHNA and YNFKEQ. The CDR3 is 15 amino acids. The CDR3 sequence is CASSQDNYSYNEQFF. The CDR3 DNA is TGTGCCAGCAGCCAAGACAATTACTCCTACAATGAGCAGTTCTTC.

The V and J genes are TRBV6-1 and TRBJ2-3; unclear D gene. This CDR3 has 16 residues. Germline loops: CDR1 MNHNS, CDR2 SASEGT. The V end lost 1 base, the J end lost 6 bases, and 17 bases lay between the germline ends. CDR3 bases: TGTGCCAGCAGTGAAGGGGGTGGGGTGCGCAAGGATACGCAGTATTTT. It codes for CASSEGGGVRKDTQYF.

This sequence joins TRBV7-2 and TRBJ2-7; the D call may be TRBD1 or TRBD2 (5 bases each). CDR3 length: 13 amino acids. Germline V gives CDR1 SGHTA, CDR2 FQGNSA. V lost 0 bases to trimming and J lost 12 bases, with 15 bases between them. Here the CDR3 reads CASSLAWRERGYF. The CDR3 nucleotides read TGTGCCAGCAGCTTAGCGTGGAGAGAGAGGGGGTACTTC. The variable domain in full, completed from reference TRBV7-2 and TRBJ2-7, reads GAGVSQSPSNKVTEKGKDVELRCDPISGHTALYWYRQSLGQGLEFLIYFQGNSAPDKSGLPSDRFSAERTGGSVSTLTIQRTQQEDSAVYLCASSLAWRERGYFGPGTRLTVT.

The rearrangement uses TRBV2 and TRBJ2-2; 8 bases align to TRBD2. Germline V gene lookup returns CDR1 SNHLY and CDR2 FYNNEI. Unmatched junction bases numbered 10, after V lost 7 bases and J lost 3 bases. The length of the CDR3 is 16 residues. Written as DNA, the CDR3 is TGTGCCAGCACCCTTAGTAGCGGGATTGACACCGGGGAGCTGTTTTTT. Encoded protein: CASTLSSGIDTGELFF.

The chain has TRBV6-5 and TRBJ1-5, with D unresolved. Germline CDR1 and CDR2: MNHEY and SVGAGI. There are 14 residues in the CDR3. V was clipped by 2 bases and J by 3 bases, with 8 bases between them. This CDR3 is CASSYQANNQPQHF. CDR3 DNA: TGTGCCAGCAGTTACCAGGCCAACAATCAGCCCCAGCATTTT.

DNA for the CDR3: TGTGCCTGGAGTCGGGACCCCGGGGGGCAGCCCCAGCATTTT. Residues: CAWSRDPGGQPQHF. V gene TRBV30 combines with J gene TRBJ1-5, with D possibly being TRBD1 (5 bases). The CDR3 has 14 amino acids. The V end lost 2 bases, the J end lost 7 bases, and 15 bases lay between the germline ends. Germline V gene sequence: CDR1 GTSNPN, CDR2 SVGIG (reference sequence).

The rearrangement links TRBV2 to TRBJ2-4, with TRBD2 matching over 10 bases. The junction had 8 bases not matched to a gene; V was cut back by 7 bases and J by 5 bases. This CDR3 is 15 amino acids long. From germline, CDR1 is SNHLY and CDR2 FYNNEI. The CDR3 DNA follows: TGTGCCAGCACCAACTCCGGGACTAGCGAAAACATTCAGTACTTC. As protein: CASTNSGTSENIQYF.

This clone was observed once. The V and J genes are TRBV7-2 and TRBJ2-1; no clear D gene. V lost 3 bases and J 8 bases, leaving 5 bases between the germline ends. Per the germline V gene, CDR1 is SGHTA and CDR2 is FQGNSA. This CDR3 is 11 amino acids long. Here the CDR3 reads CASSLVDEQFF. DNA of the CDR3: TGTGCCAGCAGCTTGGTAGATGAGCAGTTCTTC.

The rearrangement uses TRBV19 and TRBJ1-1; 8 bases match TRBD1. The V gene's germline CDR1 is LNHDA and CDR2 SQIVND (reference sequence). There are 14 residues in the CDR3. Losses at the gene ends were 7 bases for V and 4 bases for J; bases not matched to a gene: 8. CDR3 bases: TGTGCCAGTAAGTTGAATACAGGGGGCACTGAAGCTTTCTTT. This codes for CASKLNTGGTEAFF.

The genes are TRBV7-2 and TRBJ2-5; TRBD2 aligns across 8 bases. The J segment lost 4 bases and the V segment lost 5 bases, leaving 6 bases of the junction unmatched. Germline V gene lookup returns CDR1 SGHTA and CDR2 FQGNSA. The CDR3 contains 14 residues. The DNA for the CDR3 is TGTGCCAGCAGCGTAGTACGGGAGGGAGAGACCCAGTACTTC. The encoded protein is CASSVVREGETQYF.

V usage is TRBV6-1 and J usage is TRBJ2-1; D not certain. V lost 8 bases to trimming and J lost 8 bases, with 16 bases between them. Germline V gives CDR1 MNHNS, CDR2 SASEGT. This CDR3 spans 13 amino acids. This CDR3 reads CASFRPILDEQFF. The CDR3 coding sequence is TGTGCCAGCTTCCGGCCGATTCTCGATGAGCAGTTCTTC.

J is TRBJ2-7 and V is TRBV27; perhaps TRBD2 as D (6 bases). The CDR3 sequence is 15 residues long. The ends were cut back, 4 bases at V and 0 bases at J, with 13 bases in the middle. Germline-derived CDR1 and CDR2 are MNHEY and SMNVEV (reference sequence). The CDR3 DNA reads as TGTGCCAGCAGTTCTACGCGGGGCCTCTCCTACGAGCAGTACTTC. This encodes CASSSTRGLSYEQYF.

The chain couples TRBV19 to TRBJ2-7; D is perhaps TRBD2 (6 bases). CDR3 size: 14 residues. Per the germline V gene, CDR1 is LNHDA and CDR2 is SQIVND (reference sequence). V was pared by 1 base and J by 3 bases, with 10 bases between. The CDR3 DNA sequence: TGTGCCAGTAGTATAGGAGGAGGGGACTACGAGCAGTACTTC. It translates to CASSIGGGDYEQYF. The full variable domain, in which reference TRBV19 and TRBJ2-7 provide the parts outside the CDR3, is DGGITQSPKYLFRKEGQNVTLSCEQNLNHDAMYWYRQDPGQGLRLIYYSQIVNDFQKGDIAEGYSVSREKKESFPLTVTSAQKNPTAFYLCASSIGGGDYEQYFGPGTRLTVT.

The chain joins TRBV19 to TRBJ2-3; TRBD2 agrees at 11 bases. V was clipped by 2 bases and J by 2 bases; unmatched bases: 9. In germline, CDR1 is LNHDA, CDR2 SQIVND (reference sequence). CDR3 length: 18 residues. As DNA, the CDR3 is TGTGCCAGTAGTATAAAGGGGTTACTAGCGGGGGCCACAGATACGCAGTATTTT. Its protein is CASSIKGLLAGATDTQYF.

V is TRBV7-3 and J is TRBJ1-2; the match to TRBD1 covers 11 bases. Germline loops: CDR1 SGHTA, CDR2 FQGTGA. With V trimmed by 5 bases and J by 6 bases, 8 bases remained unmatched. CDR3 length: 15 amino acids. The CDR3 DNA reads TGTGCCAGCAGCAAACGGACAGGGGGCCCGGATGGCTACACCTTC. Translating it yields CASSKRTGGPDGYTF.

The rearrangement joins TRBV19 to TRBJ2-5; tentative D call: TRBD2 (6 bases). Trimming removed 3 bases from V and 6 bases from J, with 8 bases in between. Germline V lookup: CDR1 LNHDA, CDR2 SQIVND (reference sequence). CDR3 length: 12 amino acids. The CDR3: CASSMEGKTQYF. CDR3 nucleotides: TGTGCCAGTAGTATGGAGGGGAAGACCCAGTACTTC.

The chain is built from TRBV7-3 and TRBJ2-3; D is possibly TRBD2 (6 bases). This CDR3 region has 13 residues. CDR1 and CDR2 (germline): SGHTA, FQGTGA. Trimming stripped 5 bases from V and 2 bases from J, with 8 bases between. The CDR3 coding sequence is TGTGCCAGCAGCCTAGCGAACACAGATACGCAGTATTTT. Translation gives CASSLANTDTQYF.